Presented here are 3 T cell receptor beta chains from one specimen sequenced in a study of T-cell memory formation after mild COVID-19. TCRdb re-derived calls from the 5' RACE reads in MiXCR, one entry per CDR3 protein. The sample contains hundreds of thousands of distinct CDR3 sequences, 20% of which appear only once. The sequenced material came from PBMCs or a T cell subset sorted from them (not recorded which). The receptors were sampled from an adult woman who had mild COVID-19 (a few samples of this study predate the infection). Cell type and time point are not known.

This clonotype was recorded a few times. The genes are TRBV20-1 and TRBJ2-2, with 11 bases lining up with TRBD2. With V trimmed by 0 bases and J by 8 bases, 11 bases remained unmatched. Germline V gene lookup returns CDR1 DFQATT and CDR2 SNEGSKA (reference sequence). There are 17 residues in the CDR3. This chain's CDR3 is CSARDELAGVLTGELFF. CDR3 nucleotide sequence: TGCAGTGCTAGAGATGAACTAGCGGGAGTTTTAACTGGGGAGCTGTTTTTT.

The chain combines TRBV12-3 or TRBV12-4 with TRBJ2-5, with 8 bases aligning to TRBD1. The V gene end was trimmed by 5 bases and the J gene end by 1 base; junction bases not matched to a gene: 6. The CDR3 is 15 amino acids. In DNA form, the CDR3 reads TGTGCCAGCAGTCCAACCGGACAGGGCCAAGAGACCCAGTACTTC. It translates to CASSPTGQGQETQYF.

This clonotype was picked up a small number of times. The chain links TRBV7-9 to TRBJ1-1, with a possible D match to TRBD1 (6 bases). This CDR3 has 17 amino acids. CDR1 and CDR2 from the germline V gene are SEHNR and FQNEAQ (reference sequence). V was shortened by 0 bases and J by 5 bases, with 19 bases between the two germline ends. The DNA of the CDR3 is TGTGCCAGCAGCTTAGCCCGGGACAACTTTTTCGTGACTGAAGCTTTCTTT. It yields the protein CASSLARDNFFVTEAFF.